The 28 T cell receptor beta chains given below trace back to one sample, sequenced in a study of T cells after yellow fever vaccination. TCRdb itself ran the 5' RACE reads through MiXCR, one entry per CDR3 protein. Found here are about 350,000 distinct CDR3 sequences, about an eighth of them singletons; the top ten hold about 3%. The sample in question was CD4+ T cells sorted from PBMCs, obtained 15 days after the yellow fever booster vaccination. Receptors originate from a man younger than 35 who received the YFV17D yellow fever vaccine.

This chain links TRBV20-1 with TRBJ2-1; 8 bases align to TRBD2. Germline CDR1 DFQATT, CDR2 SNEGSKA (reference sequence). This CDR3 contains 13 residues. The V segment lost 5 bases and the J segment 9 bases; nucleotides outside the gene matches: 9. In DNA, the CDR3 is TGCAGTGCTTCACTGACTAGCGACGGTGAGCAGTTCTTC. Translation: CSASLTSDGEQFF.

This clonotype was picked up a small number of times. The CDR3: CASNLWTGRILEQYF. DNA of the CDR3: TGTGCCAGCAACCTGTGGACAGGGAGGATTCTCGAGCAGTACTTC. V gene TRBV7-9 combines with J gene TRBJ2-7, with 8 bases aligning to TRBD1. Trimming removed 7 bases from V and 6 bases from J; junction bases left unmatched: 14. This CDR3 has 15 amino acids. Germline loops: CDR1 SEHNR, CDR2 FQNEAQ (reference sequence).

This clonotype was detected ten times or more. The chain uses TRBV18 and TRBJ2-1; no clear D gene. Trimming left V 1 base short and J 10 bases short, with 14 bases between. The CDR3 extends over 14 amino acids. CDR1 is KGHSH, CDR2 LQKENI, per germline. CDR3 residues: CASSPQETGAEQFF. CDR3 nucleotide sequence: TGTGCCAGCTCACCACAGGAGACTGGCGCCGAGCAGTTCTTC.

The V and J genes are TRBV5-1 and TRBJ1-4; 8 bases line up with TRBD1. With V trimmed by 4 bases and J by 4 bases, 6 bases remained unmatched. The V gene's germline CDR1 is SGHRS and CDR2 YFSETQ. The CDR3 consists of 15 residues. Here the CDR3 DNA reads TGCGCCAGCAGCCGCGAAGGACAGGGTAATGAAAAACTGTTTTTT. It codes for CASSREGQGNEKLFF. The full variable domain, its missing parts supplied by reference TRBV5-1 and TRBJ1-4, is KAGVTQTPRYLIKTRGQQVTLSCSPISGHRSVSWYQQTPGQGLQFLFEYFSETQRNKGNFPGRFSGRQFSNSRSEMNVSTLELGDSALYLCASSREGQGNEKLFFGSGTQLSVL.

This clonotype appeared a few times. The chain uses TRBV29-1 and TRBJ1-2; D is uncertain. V gave up 4 bases and J gave up 4 bases, with 7 bases separating them. Germline lookup yields CDR1 SQVTM and CDR2 ANQGSEA. This CDR3 region has 11 residues. CDR3 coding DNA: TGCAGCGTTGTCCAGCCCTATGGCTACACCTTC. This gives the protein CSVVQPYGYTF.

In its sample, this clonotype was seen many times. The V call is TRBV5-4, the J call TRBJ1-2, with D maybe TRBD1 (5 bases). V lost 5 bases and J 0 bases, leaving 11 bases between the germline ends. In germline, CDR1 is SGHNT, CDR2 YYREEE (reference sequence). This CDR3 is built from 14 residues. CDR3 DNA sequence: TGTGCCAGCAGGGGGACCGAGACTAACTATGGCTACACCTTC. As protein: CASRGTETNYGYTF.

The sample holds a few counts of this clonotype. The chain combines TRBV19 with TRBJ2-7, with TRBD2 matching over 15 bases. Germline V gene data show CDR1 as LNHDA and CDR2 as SQIVND (reference sequence). The CDR3 length is 13 residues. The V segment lost 10 bases and the J segment 5 bases; nucleotides outside the gene matches: 3. The CDR3 DNA sequence: TGTGCCACCGGACTAGCGGGGGGGAACGAGCAGTACTTC. Amino acids: CATGLAGGNEQYF.

The rearrangement links TRBV7-2 to TRBJ1-2; D is unclear. Germline V CDR1 and CDR2: SGHTA, FQGNSA. This CDR3 has 14 residues. Trimming removed 2 bases at V and 10 bases at J, with 17 bases between. CDR3 DNA sequence: TGTGCCAGCAGCTTATTCGAATCGGGTCCTACCTACACCTTC. Its translation: CASSLFESGPTYTF.

V is TRBV21-1 and J is TRBJ2-3; TRBD1, the table's D call, lacks a check against the DNA. TRBV21-1 is a listed pseudogene. This CDR3 is built from 17 residues. The CDR3 DNA reads TGTGCCAGCAGCCCACACGTGGACAGGGGGCCGGCAGATACGCAGTATTTT. Encoded protein: CASSPHVDRGPADTQYF.

This clonotype was picked up a small number of times. The V gene is TRBV28, the J gene TRBJ2-2, with a weak D call TRBD1 (5 bases). Trimming pared 2 bases from V and 4 bases from J, leaving 8 bases between. Germline assignment: CDR1 MDHEN and CDR2 SYDVKM. The CDR3 has 14 amino acids. The CDR3 DNA is TGTGCCAGCAGTTTAGGACACTTCACCGGGGAGCTGTTTTTT. It translates to CASSLGHFTGELFF.

This clonotype was recorded a few times. The chain uses TRBV5-1 and TRBJ2-1, with 8 nucleotides matching TRBD1. The CDR3 has 12 amino acids. CDR1 and CDR2 from the germline V gene are SGHRS and YFSETQ. Unmatched junction bases numbered 7, after V lost 4 bases and J lost 13 bases. The CDR3 DNA reads as TGCGCCAGCAGCGCACAGGGGGAACAACAGTTCTTC. This sequence encodes CASSAQGEQQFF.

The chain couples TRBV6-1 to TRBJ2-7; no definite D call. Trimming stripped 6 bases from V and 8 bases from J, with 17 bases between. The CDR3 totals 13 residues. Germline V gene data show CDR1 as MNHNS and CDR2 as SASEGT. CDR3 in amino acids: CASSASLGFQQYV. The CDR3 region has the DNA TGTGCCAGCAGCGCCTCGTTGGGGTTCCAGCAGTACGTC.

The chain joins TRBV7-6 to TRBJ2-5, with 13 bases matching TRBD2. This CDR3 region has 17 residues. With V trimmed by 1 base and J by 4 bases, 6 bases remained unmatched. Germline CDR1 SGHVS, CDR2 FNYEAQ. CDR3 sequence reads: CASSLVTSGGLGETQYF. The CDR3, as DNA: TGTGCCAGCAGCTTAGTGACTAGCGGGGGGCTGGGAGAGACCCAGTACTTC.

In this sample, this clonotype turned up many times. The V call is TRBV7-2, the J call TRBJ2-3, with a weak D call TRBD2 (6 bases). From germline, CDR1 is SGHTA and CDR2 FQGNSA. CDR3 length equals 15 residues. The ends were cut back, 5 bases at V and 0 bases at J, with 12 bases in the middle. CDR3 nucleotide sequence: TGTGCCAGCAGCAGAAGCGGGCTTAGCACAGATACGCAGTATTTT. The encoded protein is CASSRSGLSTDTQYF.

The chain carries TRBV20-1 and TRBJ2-3, with 11 bases fitting TRBD2. V shed 5 bases, J shed 5 bases, and the junction held 9 bases outside the gene matches. The CDR3 consists of 15 residues. Germline V CDR1 and CDR2: DFQATT, SNEGSKA (reference sequence). The CDR3 DNA sequence: TGCAGTGCTGAAATTAGCGGGGGGGCCAGAGATACGCAGTATTTT. This translates into CSAEISGGARDTQYF.

This clonotype occurred a few times. The genes are TRBV7-2 and TRBJ2-5; 7 bases are a match to TRBD2. V was pared by 3 bases and J by 4 bases, with 14 bases of the junction left unmatched. Germline V gene data show CDR1 as SGHTA and CDR2 as FQGNSA. This CDR3 has 17 amino acids. The CDR3 region has the DNA TGTGCCAGCAGCTTTATTATTTGGGGCGGGGGAAGAGAGACCCAGTACTTC. Encoded protein: CASSFIIWGGGRETQYF. Based on the CDR3 plus reference TRBV7-2 and TRBJ2-5, the full variable domain is GAGVSQSPSNKVTEKGKDVELRCDPISGHTALYWYRQSLGQGLEFLIYFQGNSAPDKSGLPSDRFSAERTGGSVSTLTIQRTQQEDSAVYLCASSFIIWGGGRETQYFGPGTRLLVL.

This chain connects TRBV6-1 to TRBJ2-3; D remains unclear. V lost 7 bases to trimming and J lost 3 bases, with 8 bases between them. Germline lookup yields CDR1 MNHNS and CDR2 SASEGT. This CDR3 has 12 amino acids. CDR3 in DNA: TGTGCCAGCACCCCCCCGACAGATACGCAGTATTTT. It translates to CASTPPTDTQYF.

The chain recombines TRBV10-3 with TRBJ1-3; 7 nucleotides line up with TRBD1. Germline V lookup: CDR1 ENHRY, CDR2 SYGVKD. The CDR3 totals 15 residues. The V and J ends lost 6 bases and 2 bases, in that order; junction bases with no gene match: 7. The CDR3, as DNA: TGTGCCATCAGACCGCAGGGGGGTACTGGAAACACCATATATTTT. Encoded protein: CAIRPQGGTGNTIYF.

This chain joins TRBV2 and TRBJ2-5; TRBD1 agrees at 9 bases. The CDR3 length is 15 residues. Germline V CDR1 and CDR2: SNHLY, FYNNEI. V gave up 8 bases and J gave up 4 bases; unmatched junction bases: 11. The CDR3 spells CASERSGTGRETQYF. In DNA form, the CDR3 reads TGTGCCAGCGAAAGATCCGGGACAGGGAGAGAGACCCAGTACTTC.

V and J are TRBV27 and TRBJ1-1, with D perhaps TRBD1 (5 bases). This CDR3 contains 17 residues. Trimming stripped 5 bases from V and 0 bases from J, with 19 bases between. Germline CDR1 reads MNHEY; CDR2 reads SMNVEV (reference sequence). CDR3 nucleotides: TGTGCCAGCAGTCTCCGGACAAGTATGGATATGAACACTGAAGCTTTCTTT. This translates into CASSLRTSMDMNTEAFF.

J is TRBJ1-2 and V is TRBV24-1; no clear D gene. The CDR3 has 14 amino acids. Germline lookup yields CDR1 KGHDR and CDR2 SFDVKD. The germline V and J ends were trimmed by 4 bases and 3 bases, with 11 bases remaining between them. CDR3 DNA: TGTGCCACCAGTGACCCGAACAGTTACTATGGCTACACCTTC. This sequence encodes CATSDPNSYYGYTF.

V usage is TRBV18 and J usage is TRBJ2-7, with TRBD1 matching over 8 bases. The ends lost 3 bases at V and 5 bases at J; junction bases unmatched: 6. The CDR3 covers 14 residues. Per germline, CDR1 KGHSH and CDR2 LQKENI. CDR3 coding DNA: TGTGCCAGCTCACCCGGACAGGGAAACCACGAGCAGTACTTC. It specifies CASSPGQGNHEQYF. The whole variable domain, remainder taken from reference TRBV18 and TRBJ2-7, is NAGVMQNPRHLVRRRGQEARLRCSPMKGHSHVYWYRQLPEEGLKFMVYLQKENIIDESGMPKERFSAEFPKEGPSILRIQQVVRGDSAAYFCASSPGQGNHEQYFGPGTRLTVT.

V gene TRBV2 combines with J gene TRBJ1-1; no definite D call. The CDR3 consists of 14 residues. Germline values: CDR1 SNHLY, CDR2 FYNNEI. Between the trimmed V and J ends, which lost 7 bases and 3 bases, there was a span of 15 bases. CDR3 residues: CASTRVNGDTEAFF. As DNA, the CDR3 is TGTGCCAGCACCCGGGTTAATGGGGACACTGAAGCTTTCTTT.

This clonotype was counted between two and nine times. The V call is TRBV3-1, the J call TRBJ2-3; a possible D gene is TRBD2 (7 bases). The V gene's germline CDR1 is LGHDT and CDR2 YNNKEL (reference sequence). V lost 8 bases and J lost 3, with 18 bases in between. This CDR3 spans 15 amino acids. The CDR3: CASRPRGARTDTQYF. The DNA of the CDR3 is TGTGCCAGCCGCCCCCGGGGGGCGAGGACAGATACGCAGTATTTT.

This CDR3 reads CASSRRQGQGIEQYF. CDR3 nucleotides: TGTGCCAGCAGCCGGCGGCAGGGACAGGGAATTGAGCAGTACTTC. The chain joins TRBV6-2 or TRBV6-3 to TRBJ2-7; 9 bases align to TRBD1. Germline values: CDR1 MNHEY, CDR2 SVGEGT. The CDR3 has 15 residues. The V segment lost 6 bases and the J segment 7 bases; nucleotides outside the gene matches: 13.

This clonotype was seen many times. The rearrangement joins TRBV7-9 to TRBJ1-1; perhaps TRBD1 as D (6 bases). This CDR3 comprises 14 residues. V lost 1 base and J 7 bases, leaving 13 bases between the germline ends. CDR1 and CDR2 from the germline V gene are SEHNR and FQNEAQ (reference sequence). CDR3 bases: TGTGCCAGCAGCTTAGAGGGGGGGCTGGTTGAAGCTTTCTTT. Translated, it gives CASSLEGGLVEAFF.

There are a few counts of this clonotype. This chain uses TRBV11-1 with TRBJ2-1; TRBD1 is a possible D gene (6 bases). V lost 2 bases, J lost 2 bases, and 7 bases lay in between. Germline V gene lookup returns CDR1 SGHAT and CDR2 FQDESV (reference sequence). The CDR3 has 14 residues. CDR3 coding DNA: TGTGCCAGCAGCTTAAGGGACACCTACAATGAGCAGTTCTTC. Translation: CASSLRDTYNEQFF.

This clonotype was found many times. The V call is TRBV12-3 or TRBV12-4, the J call TRBJ2-2; TRBD1 is a possible D gene (5 bases). With 7 bases removed from V and 3 bases from J, the gap between germline ends came to 15 bases. CDR3 length: 15 amino acids. This CDR3 reads CASTLGDRDTGELFF. For the CDR3, the DNA is TGTGCCAGCACCCTAGGGGATAGGGACACCGGGGAGCTGTTTTTT.